This T cell receptor (beta chain) is drawn from a study of cytomegalovirus exposure and HLA in healthy donors. Measured with immunoSEQ multiplex PCR; TCRdb has only the in-frame clones, and not every one. The table lists roughly 120,000 clones, roughly 88% of them singletons, with 1.5% to 2% in the top ten. Germline V gene data show CDR1 as MNHEY and CDR2 as SMNVEV (reference sequence). Deletions cut 7 bases from V and 0 bases from J, with 12 bases between. The CDR3 totals 15 residues. The sequence was obtained from a man younger than 30 in good health and CMV-seronegative. The sequenced sample was PBMCs. The chain uses TRBV27 and TRBJ2-2; possibly TRBD2 for D (5 bases). The CDR3 DNA follows: TGTGCCAGCAAGAGGACTCGAGCGAACACCGGGGAGCTGTTTTTT. It specifies CASKRTRANTGELFF.